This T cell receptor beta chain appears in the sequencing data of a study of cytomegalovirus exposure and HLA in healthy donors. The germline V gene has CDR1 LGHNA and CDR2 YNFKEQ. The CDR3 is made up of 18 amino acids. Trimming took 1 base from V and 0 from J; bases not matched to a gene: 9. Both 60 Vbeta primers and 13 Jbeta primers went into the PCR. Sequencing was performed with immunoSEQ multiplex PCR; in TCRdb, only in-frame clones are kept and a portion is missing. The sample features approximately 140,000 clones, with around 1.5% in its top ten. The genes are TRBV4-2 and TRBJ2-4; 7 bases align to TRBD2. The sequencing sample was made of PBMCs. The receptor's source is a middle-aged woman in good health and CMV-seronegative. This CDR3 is CASSQGLGGTLAKNIQYF. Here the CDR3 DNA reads TGTGCCAGCAGCCAAGGCCTCGGGGGGACCCTAGCCAAAAACATTCAGTACTTC.